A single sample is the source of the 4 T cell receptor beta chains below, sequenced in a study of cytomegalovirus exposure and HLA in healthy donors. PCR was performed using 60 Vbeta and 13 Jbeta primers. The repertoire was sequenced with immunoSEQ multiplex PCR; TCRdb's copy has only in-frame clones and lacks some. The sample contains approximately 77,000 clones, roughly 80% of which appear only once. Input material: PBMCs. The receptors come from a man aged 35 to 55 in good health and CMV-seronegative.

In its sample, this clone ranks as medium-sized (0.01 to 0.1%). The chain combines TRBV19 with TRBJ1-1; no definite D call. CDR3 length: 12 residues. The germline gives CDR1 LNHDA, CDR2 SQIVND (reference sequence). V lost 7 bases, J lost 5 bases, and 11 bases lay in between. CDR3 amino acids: CASKEGLTEAFF. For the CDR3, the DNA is TGTGCCAGTAAAGAGGGCCTGACTGAAGCTTTCTTT.

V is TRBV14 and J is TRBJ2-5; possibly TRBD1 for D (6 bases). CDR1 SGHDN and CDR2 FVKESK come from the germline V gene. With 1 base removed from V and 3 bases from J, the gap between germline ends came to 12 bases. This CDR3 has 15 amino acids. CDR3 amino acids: CASSQARNREETQYF. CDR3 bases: TGTGCCAGCAGCCAAGCTCGGAACAGGGAAGAGACCCAGTACTTC. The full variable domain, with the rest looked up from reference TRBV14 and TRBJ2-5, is EAGVTQFPSHSVIEKGQTVTLRCDPISGHDNLYWYRRVMGKEIKFLLHFVKESKQDESGMPNNRFLAERTGGTYSTLKVQPAELEDSGVYFCASSQARNREETQYFGPGTRLLVL.

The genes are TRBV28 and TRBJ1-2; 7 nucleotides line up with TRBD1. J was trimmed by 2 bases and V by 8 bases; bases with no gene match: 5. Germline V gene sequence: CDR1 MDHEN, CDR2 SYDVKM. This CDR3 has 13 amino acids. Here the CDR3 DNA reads TGTGCCAGCGTCGACAGGGAGAACTATGGCTACACCTTC. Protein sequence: CASVDRENYGYTF.

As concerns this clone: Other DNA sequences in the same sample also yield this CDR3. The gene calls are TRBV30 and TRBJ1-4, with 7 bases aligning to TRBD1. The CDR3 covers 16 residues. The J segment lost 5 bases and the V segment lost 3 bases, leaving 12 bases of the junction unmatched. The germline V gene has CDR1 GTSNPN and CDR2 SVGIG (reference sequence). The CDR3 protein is CAWSVGTGVSNEKLFF. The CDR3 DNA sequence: TGTGCCTGGAGCGTTGGAACAGGGGTATCGAATGAAAAACTGTTTTTT.